This T cell receptor beta chain was retrieved from a study of blood T cell repertoires in COVID-19. Across the whole study: There were acute and convalescent COVID-19 samples, and they came from the United States, Italy and Spain.

Using immunoSEQ multiplex PCR, the repertoire was profiled, and TCRdb retains in-frame clones only, with some absent. Among some 280,000 clones, 75% to 90% were seen once, and the ten largest hold 0.85% to 0.95%. This CDR3 comprises 14 residues. The germline gives CDR1 SGDLS, CDR2 YYNGEE. V shed 3 bases and J 4 bases; nucleotides not matched to a gene: 5. The chain couples TRBV9 to TRBJ2-5; 8 bases line up with TRBD1. The sequenced sample was peripheral blood. The clonotype comes from a woman in her 40s who had recovered from COVID-19. CDR3 loop: CASSARQGIETQYF. CDR3 DNA sequence: TGTGCCAGCAGCGCCCGACAGGGGATAGAGACCCAGTACTTC.